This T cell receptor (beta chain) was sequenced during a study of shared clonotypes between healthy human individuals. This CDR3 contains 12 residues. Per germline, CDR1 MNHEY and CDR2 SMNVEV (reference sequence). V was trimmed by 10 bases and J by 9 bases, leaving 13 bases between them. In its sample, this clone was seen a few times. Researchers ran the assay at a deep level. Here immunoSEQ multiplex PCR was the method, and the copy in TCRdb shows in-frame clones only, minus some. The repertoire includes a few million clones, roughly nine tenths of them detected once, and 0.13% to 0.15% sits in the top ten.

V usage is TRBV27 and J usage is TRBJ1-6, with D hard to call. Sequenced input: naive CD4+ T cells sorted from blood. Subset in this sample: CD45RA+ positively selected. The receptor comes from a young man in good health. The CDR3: CATSRVGSPLHF. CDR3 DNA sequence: TGTGCCACCTCCCGGGTCGGTTCACCCCTCCACTTT.